A single sample gave rise to the 19 T cell receptor beta chains below, sequenced in a study of cytomegalovirus exposure and HLA in healthy donors. The PCR was carried out with 60 Vbeta primers and 13 Jbeta primers. Some clones are missing from TCRdb's copy, which holds only in-frame ones; the method was immunoSEQ multiplex PCR. The sample carries about 170,000 clones, about three quarters recorded once. The specimen sequenced was PBMCs. These receptors all stem from a female donor in good health and CMV-seronegative.

This chain uses TRBV6-4 with TRBJ2-5, with 11 positions matching TRBD2. Losses at the gene ends were 2 bases for V and 1 base for J; bases not matched to a gene: 3. Per germline, CDR1 MRHNA and CDR2 SNTAGT. This CDR3 spans 16 amino acids. The CDR3 DNA is TGTGCCAGCAGTGACAAACTAGCGGGAGCCCAAGAGACCCAGTACTTC. Amino acid sequence: CASSDKLAGAQETQYF.

This clone was detected only a few times. The chain uses TRBV7-2 and TRBJ2-2; 9 positions agree with TRBD2. Unmatched junction bases numbered 13, after V lost 5 bases and J lost 6 bases. This CDR3 contains 17 residues. Germline V gene lookup returns CDR1 SGHTA and CDR2 FQGNSA. CDR3 DNA sequence: TGTGCCAGCAGCACCTATTTAGCGGGAGATTTGGCCGGGGAGCTGTTTTTT. Amino acid sequence: CASSTYLAGDLAGELFF. Based on the CDR3 plus reference TRBV7-2 and TRBJ2-2, the full variable domain is GAGVSQSPSNKVTEKGKDVELRCDPISGHTALYWYRQSLGQGLEFLIYFQGNSAPDKSGLPSDRFSAERTGGSVSTLTIQRTQQEDSAVYLCASSTYLAGDLAGELFFGEGSRLTVL.

V and J are TRBV2 and TRBJ1-5; D gene uncertain. The germline V gene encodes CDR1 SNHLY and CDR2 FYNNEI. V was trimmed by 6 bases and J by 2 bases, leaving 17 bases between them. The CDR3 loop spans 16 amino acids. The CDR3 reads CASRARGVPGNQPQHF. DNA of the CDR3: TGTGCCAGCAGGGCCCGTGGAGTTCCCGGCAATCAGCCCCAGCATTTT.

This chain connects TRBV6-5 to TRBJ2-3; 8 bases fit TRBD2. The length of the CDR3 is 15 residues. Per the germline V gene, CDR1 is MNHEY and CDR2 is SVGAGI. The ends lost 0 bases at V and 6 bases at J; junction bases unmatched: 5. CDR3 coding DNA: TGTGCCAGCAGTTACTCGCGGGGGGAGTGGGATACGCAGTATTTT. Its protein is CASSYSRGEWDTQYF.

The genes are TRBV19 and TRBJ2-7; 8 bases agree with TRBD2. In germline, CDR1 is LNHDA, CDR2 SQIVND (reference sequence). V lost 3 bases, J lost 5 bases, and 12 bases stayed unmatched. This CDR3 comprises 16 residues. The CDR3 loop reads CASSIFGGVERNEQYF. As DNA, the CDR3 is TGTGCCAGTAGTATCTTCGGGGGGGTTGAGAGGAACGAGCAGTACTTC.

A few counts support this clone. CDR3: CASSPQGGDTEAFF. The CDR3 nucleotides are TGTGCCAGCAGCCCCCAAGGGGGGGACACTGAAGCTTTCTTT. This chain connects TRBV7-2 to TRBJ1-1; tentative D call: TRBD1 (6 bases). Germline CDR1 and CDR2: SGHTA and FQGNSA. This CDR3 has 14 residues. Trimming shortened V by 5 bases and J by 3 bases, and 13 bases separated the two germline ends.

The chain has TRBV9 and TRBJ2-7; a possible D gene is TRBD1 (6 bases). Per germline, CDR1 SGDLS and CDR2 YYNGEE. Deletions cut 4 bases from V and 7 bases from J, with 18 bases between. The CDR3 has 14 residues. In DNA form, the CDR3 reads TGTGCCAGCAGCCCTCAGGTTGGGGGCGGAGAGCAGTACTTC. Translating gives CASSPQVGGGEQYF.

The chain is built from TRBV11-3 and TRBJ2-7; possible D gene TRBD2, 6 bases. Germline CDR1 is SGHNT and CDR2 is YENEEA. The germline V and J ends were trimmed by 5 bases and 4 bases, with 12 bases remaining between them. CDR3 length: 13 residues. The CDR3 protein is CASSQGRFYEQYF. CDR3 coding DNA: TGTGCCAGCAGCCAAGGGAGGTTTTACGAGCAGTACTTC.

This chain joins TRBV27 and TRBJ2-5; 7 bases align to TRBD1. The CDR3 sequence is 16 residues long. Germline V gene lookup returns CDR1 MNHEY and CDR2 SMNVEV (reference sequence). V was pared by 10 bases and J by 1 base, with 15 bases of the junction left unmatched. CDR3 sequence: CANPNLQTGSQETQYF. Written as DNA, the CDR3 is TGTGCCAACCCGAACCTGCAGACAGGGAGCCAAGAGACCCAGTACTTC.

The V call is TRBV10-3, the J call TRBJ2-2; TRBD1 is a possible D gene (5 bases). Germline V gene data show CDR1 as ENHRY and CDR2 as SYGVKD. The CDR3 is 11 amino acids. The V gene lost 11 bases and the J gene lost 5 bases, with 9 bases spanning the gap. The CDR3 loop reads CASSGTGELFF. The CDR3 coding sequence is TGTGCCTCATCAGGGACCGGGGAGCTGTTTTTT.

About this clone itself: Relative to the germline gene, one junction end is altered; a read error may explain this. This sequence joins TRBV4-2 and TRBJ2-6; TRBD1 is a possible D gene (5 bases). The CDR3 runs 17 residues. The germline gives CDR1 LGHNA, CDR2 YNFKEQ. The CDR3 nucleotides read TGTGCCAGCAGCCAAGATGAGGTCCTCTATGGGGCCAACGGCCTGACTTTC. This translates into CASSQDEVLYGANGLTF.

As regards this clone: The sample carries other DNA sequences with the same CDR3. The rearrangement uses TRBV4-3 and TRBJ2-7; 9 nucleotides align to TRBD2. J gave up 3 bases and V 0 bases, and 12 bases lay outside the gene matches. Germline assignment: CDR1 LGHNA and CDR2 YSLEER. There are 18 residues in the CDR3. CDR3 sequence: CASSQEAQDSGRNYEQYF. The DNA for the CDR3 is TGCGCCAGCAGCCAAGAGGCCCAAGATAGCGGGAGAAACTACGAGCAGTACTTC.

The chain's CDR3 is CSVWGGRTKSSYNEQFF. The CDR3, as DNA: TGCAGCGTTTGGGGGGGACGCACTAAGAGCTCCTACAATGAGCAGTTCTTC. The V call is TRBV29-1, the J call TRBJ2-1; 7 bases line up with TRBD2. The length of the CDR3 is 17 residues. Germline V gene lookup returns CDR1 SQVTM and CDR2 ANQGSEA. With V trimmed by 5 bases and J by 0 bases, 13 bases remained unmatched.

V usage is TRBV2 and J usage is TRBJ2-7; tentatively, D is TRBD2 (5 bases). There are 13 residues in the CDR3. Germline-derived CDR1 and CDR2 are SNHLY and FYNNEI. Between the trimmed V and J ends, which lost 6 bases and 5 bases, there was a span of 14 bases. The CDR3 coding sequence is TGTGCCAGCAGCGCGGACTCGGTTCACGAGCAGTACTTC. Protein: CASSADSVHEQYF.

The V and J genes are TRBV10-3 and TRBJ2-1; TRBD2 aligns across 9 bases. The germline V gene encodes CDR1 ENHRY and CDR2 SYGVKD. The CDR3 runs to 15 residues. With 4 bases clipped from V and 6 bases from J, the junction kept 7 bases outside the gene matches. The DNA for the CDR3 is TGTGCCATCAGTGGCTCTTTAGCGGGGGTCAATGAGCAGTTCTTC. It yields the protein CAISGSLAGVNEQFF.

The rearrangement joins TRBV9 to TRBJ2-2; 9 bases agree with TRBD2. Losses at the gene ends were 0 bases for V and 4 bases for J; bases not matched to a gene: 7. The germline gives CDR1 SGDLS, CDR2 YYNGEE. The CDR3 contains 17 residues. In DNA, the CDR3 is TGTGCCAGCAGCGTAGGCGGGGGGGCCGGAGGCACCGGGGAGCTGTTTTTT. Protein product: CASSVGGGAGGTGELFF.

The chain uses TRBV10-2 and TRBJ1-1; maybe TRBD1 (6 bases). Germline-derived CDR1 and CDR2 are WSHSY and SAAADI. V was trimmed by 4 bases and J by 3 bases, leaving 12 bases between them. This CDR3 region has 14 residues. This CDR3 is CASSGRGGDTEAFF. The DNA of the CDR3 is TGCGCCAGCAGTGGCAGGGGTGGGGACACTGAAGCTTTCTTT.

The DNA of the CDR3 is TGTGCCAGCAGCTTAGCACAGGATATAGACGGGGAGCTGTTTTTT. Protein product: CASSLAQDIDGELFF. This rearrangement joins TRBV7-6 to TRBJ2-2; D may be TRBD1 (5 bases). The V gene lost 0 bases and the J gene lost 7 bases, with 12 bases spanning the gap. This CDR3 has 15 amino acids. Germline loops: CDR1 SGHVS, CDR2 FNYEAQ.

V gene TRBV6-5 combines with J gene TRBJ2-5, with 7 positions matching TRBD2. Germline V CDR1 and CDR2: MNHEY, SVGAGI. This CDR3 region has 14 residues. V lost 6 bases, J lost 4 bases, and 8 bases stayed unmatched. The CDR3 sequence is CASRNGGGRETQYF. DNA for the CDR3: TGTGCCAGCAGAAACGGCGGGGGTAGAGAGACCCAGTACTTC.